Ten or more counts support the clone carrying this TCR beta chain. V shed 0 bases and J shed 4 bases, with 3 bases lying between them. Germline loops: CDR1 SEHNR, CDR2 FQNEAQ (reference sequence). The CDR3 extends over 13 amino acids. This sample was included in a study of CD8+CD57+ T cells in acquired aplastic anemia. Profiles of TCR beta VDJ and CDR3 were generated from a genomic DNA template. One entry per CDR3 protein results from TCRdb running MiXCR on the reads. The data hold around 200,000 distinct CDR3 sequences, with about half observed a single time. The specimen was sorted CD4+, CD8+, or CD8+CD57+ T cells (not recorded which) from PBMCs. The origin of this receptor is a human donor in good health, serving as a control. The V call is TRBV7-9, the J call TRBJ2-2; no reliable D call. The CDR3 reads CASSLAPTGELFF. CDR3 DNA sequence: TGTGCCAGCAGCTTAGCTCCCACCGGGGAGCTGTTTTTT.